This record looks at one T cell receptor (beta chain) sequence and its context. Its target is unknown. Second-dose intervals near 4 or 12 weeks were combined. These data originate in a study of T cell responses to AZD1222 COVID-19 vaccine. Notes on the study in general: The peak T cell response came first, and repertoires were sampled only after it. Close to half of spike-specific TCRs reportedly recognize unmutated variant regions. Baseline seropositivity characterized only six AZD1222 recipients.

Some clones are missing from TCRdb's copy, which holds only in-frame ones; the method was immunoSEQ multiplex PCR. The sample shows under 110,000 clones, roughly 88% of them seen only once. Trimming shortened V by 7 bases and J by 6 bases, and 9 bases separated the two germline ends. The CDR3 contains 12 residues. Here the sequenced sample was peripheral blood, taken 28 days after the second AZD1222 dose. The origin of this receptor is an adult who received the AZD1222 COVID-19 vaccine. The chain is built from TRBV12-3 or TRBV12-4 and TRBJ2-2; no clear D gene. CDR3 nucleotides: TGTGCCAGCACCACCGGGCCCGGGGAGCTGTTTTTT. It is translated as CASTTGPGELFF.